This passage covers 16 T cell receptor beta chains from one sample sequenced in a study of brain T cells in children with intractable seizures. TCRdb's table, derived via immunoSEQ multiplex PCR, lists solely in-frame clones and lacks some. The sample lists approximately 41,000 clones; over 75% were seen once. Sequenced material: peripheral blood, taken at surgery. These TCRs come from a girl aged 2-9 years with tuberous sclerosis and intractable seizures.

This chain links TRBV7-3 with TRBJ2-3, with 7 bases matching TRBD1. Germline V CDR1 and CDR2: SGHTA, FQGTGA. Trimming removed 2 bases from V and 4 bases from J; junction bases left unmatched: 0. There are 13 residues in the CDR3. The CDR3 protein is CASSLGTADTQYF. DNA for the CDR3: TGTGCCAGCAGCTTAGGGACAGCAGATACGCAGTATTTT.

This chain uses TRBV2 with TRBJ2-5, with a tentative D call TRBD1 (5 bases). CDR1 is SNHLY, CDR2 FYNNEI, per germline. V was trimmed by 7 bases and J by 5 bases, leaving 23 bases between them. The CDR3 runs 16 residues. CDR3 sequence: CASMGPIGPIEETQYF. The CDR3 bases are TGTGCCAGCATGGGGCCCATCGGACCCATAGAGGAGACCCAGTACTTC.

This rearrangement joins TRBV18 to TRBJ1-4; 7 bases align to TRBD1. The trim removed 4 bases at V and 8 bases at J, leaving 10 bases unmatched. CDR1 and CDR2 (germline): KGHSH, LQKENI. The CDR3 covers 15 residues. CDR3 coding DNA: TGTGCCAGCTCACTGGGACAGTCCCTTAGGGAAAAACTGTTTTTT. Residues: CASSLGQSLREKLFF. Full variable domain (outside the CDR3, taken from reference TRBV18 and TRBJ1-4): NAGVMQNPRHLVRRRGQEARLRCSPMKGHSHVYWYRQLPEEGLKFMVYLQKENIIDESGMPKERFSAEFPKEGPSILRIQQVVRGDSAAYFCASSLGQSLREKLFFGSGTQLSVL.

The J gene is TRBJ2-5, the V gene TRBV24-1, with 8 bases aligning to TRBD1. The V gene end was trimmed by 2 bases and the J gene end by 5 bases; junction bases not matched to a gene: 15. The CDR3 totals 18 residues. The germline V gene has CDR1 KGHDR and CDR2 SFDVKD. Written as DNA, the CDR3 is TGTGCCACCAGTGATTCGATACCCCCGACAGGGGAGAGGGAGACCCAGTACTTC. It specifies CATSDSIPPTGERETQYF.

The CDR3 coding sequence is TGTGCCAGCAGTCCGGGGGCCTTTTCAGATACGCAGTATTTT. It specifies CASSPGAFSDTQYF. The chain links TRBV27 to TRBJ2-3; D possibly uses TRBD1 or TRBD2 (6 bases each). The ends were cut back, 5 bases at V and 4 bases at J, with 13 bases in the middle. There are 14 residues in the CDR3. Germline V gene sequence: CDR1 MNHEY, CDR2 SMNVEV (reference sequence).

The chain employs TRBV15 and TRBJ1-1, with unresolved D. V lost 8 bases, J lost 5 bases, and 12 bases lay in between. In germline, CDR1 is LNHNV, CDR2 YYDKDF (reference sequence). The CDR3 totals 12 residues. Written as DNA, the CDR3 is TGTGCCACCTCGTTGGGTGGTACTGAAGCTTTCTTT. Protein sequence: CATSLGGTEAFF.

The chain combines TRBV5-1 with TRBJ2-5, with 10 bases matching TRBD1. Germline loops: CDR1 SGHRS, CDR2 YFSETQ. With 3 bases clipped from V and 5 bases from J, the junction kept 4 bases outside the gene matches. CDR3 length: 14 amino acids. CDR3 sequence reads: CASSSGQGRETQYF. The CDR3, as DNA: TGCGCCAGCAGCTCGGGACAGGGGAGGGAGACCCAGTACTTC.

V and J are TRBV2 and TRBJ1-2; 7 nucleotides match TRBD1. The CDR3 is 14 residues long. Germline CDR1 and CDR2: SNHLY and FYNNEI. The V gene end was trimmed by 3 bases and the J gene end by 6 bases; junction bases not matched to a gene: 7. The CDR3 region is CASSETGTVNGYTF. In nucleotides, the CDR3 is TGTGCCAGCAGTGAGACTGGGACAGTGAATGGCTACACCTTC.

The rearrangement joins TRBV3-1 (or the pseudogene TRBV3-2) to TRBJ2-5; D call uncertain. The CDR3 totals 14 residues. The V end lost 0 bases, the J end lost 5 bases, and 10 bases lay between the germline ends. Germline lookup yields CDR1 LGHDT and CDR2 YNNKEL (reference sequence). CDR3 sequence: CASSQENSKETQYF. The CDR3 coding sequence is TGTGCCAGCAGCCAAGAAAACTCGAAGGAGACCCAGTACTTC.

The gene calls are TRBV11-2 and TRBJ2-7; possibly TRBD1 for D (6 bases). Germline V gene data show CDR1 as SGHAT and CDR2 as FQNNGV. The CDR3 runs 13 residues. V lost 4 bases and J lost 1, with 8 bases in between. In DNA, the CDR3 is TGTGCCAGCAGCTCCACAGGGTCCTACGAGCAGTACGTC. This codes for CASSSTGSYEQYV.

This rearrangement joins TRBV6-5 to TRBJ1-5; 7 positions agree with TRBD1. CDR1 MNHEY and CDR2 SVGAGI come from the germline V gene. V trimming: 8 bases; J trimming: 1 base; junction bases outside the gene matches: 5. This CDR3 is 14 amino acids long. In DNA form, the CDR3 reads TGTGCCAGCCCGGGACAGAGAAGCAATCAGCCCCAGCATTTT. This encodes CASPGQRSNQPQHF.

The chain links TRBV7-8 to TRBJ2-5; 7 nucleotides match TRBD1. This CDR3 is built from 15 residues. From germline, CDR1 is SGHVS and CDR2 FQNEAQ. After removal of 6 bases from V and 2 bases from J, the junction contained 9 bases not matched to a gene. CDR3 residues: CASRTGVRRQETQYF. The CDR3 DNA follows: TGTGCCAGCAGAACAGGGGTCAGGCGGCAAGAGACCCAGTACTTC. Looking up the rest from reference TRBV7-8 and TRBJ2-5 gives the full variable domain: GAGVSQSPRYKVAKRGQDVALRCDPISGHVSLFWYQQALGQGPEFLTYFQNEAQLDKSGLPSDRFFAERPEGSVSTLKIQRTQQEDSAVYLCASRTGVRRQETQYFGPGTRLLVL.

This clone was seen once. The genes are TRBV7-9 and TRBJ1-4; D remains unclear. This CDR3 comprises 14 residues. CDR1 and CDR2 from the germline V gene are SEHNR and FQNEAQ (reference sequence). The V end was cut by 2 bases, the J end by 8 bases, with 12 bases between. The CDR3 sequence: CASSLTPGPEKLFF. Here the CDR3 DNA reads TGTGCCAGCAGCTTAACCCCCGGGCCGGAAAAACTGTTTTTT.

V and J are TRBV11-2 and TRBJ2-7, with D tentatively TRBD2 (7 bases). CDR3 length: 14 residues. Trimming cost V 1 base and J 2 bases, with 9 bases left between them. Germline V gene lookup returns CDR1 SGHAT and CDR2 FQNNGV. CDR3 coding DNA: TGTGCCAGCAGCTTAGGAGGGGGGGCCTACGAGCAGTACTTC. This codes for CASSLGGGAYEQYF.

The chain combines TRBV5-1 with TRBJ1-2, with a weak D call TRBD1 (5 bases). Trimming stripped 4 bases from V and 3 bases from J, with 10 bases between. Germline V lookup: CDR1 SGHRS, CDR2 YFSETQ. The CDR3 is made up of 13 amino acids. In DNA form, the CDR3 reads TGCGCCAGCAGCCCGGGACGCGACTATGGCTACACCTTC. It is translated as CASSPGRDYGYTF.

V gene TRBV5-1 combines with J gene TRBJ2-1, with 9 bases lining up with TRBD2. J was trimmed by 0 bases and V by 0 bases; bases with no gene match: 10. The germline gives CDR1 SGHRS, CDR2 YFSETQ. This CDR3 contains 19 residues. CDR3 nucleotides: TGCGCCAGCAGCTTGGTGGCTAGCGGGGCCTCGAGCTCCTACAATGAGCAGTTCTTC. Protein: CASSLVASGASSSYNEQFF. The whole variable domain, remainder taken from reference TRBV5-1 and TRBJ2-1, is KAGVTQTPRYLIKTRGQQVTLSCSPISGHRSVSWYQQTPGQGLQFLFEYFSETQRNKGNFPGRFSGRQFSNSRSEMNVSTLELGDSALYLCASSLVASGASSSYNEQFFGPGTRLTVL.